This is a list of T cell receptor beta chains from one sample in a study of blood T cell repertoires in COVID-19. The method was immunoSEQ multiplex PCR; TCRdb's version includes in-frame clones alone and lacks a portion of them. The data show around 150,000 clones, around 73% seen once. What was sequenced was peripheral blood. These receptors originate from a man in his 60s who had recovered from COVID-19. Each CDR3 is given with its conserved first and last residue. The order of the fields is CDR3 protein, V gene, CDR3 length, J gene.

cdr3_aa: CASSQTGGLETQYF
v_call: TRBV19
cdr3_length: 14
j_call: TRBJ2-5

cdr3_aa: CSASRTGEVSQPQHF
v_call: TRBV20-1
cdr3_length: 15
j_call: TRBJ1-5

cdr3_aa: CASSTRDRGVPWANVLTF
v_call: TRBV21-1
cdr3_length: 18
j_call: TRBJ2-6

cdr3_aa: CASSSTDYEQYF
v_call: TRBV11-3
cdr3_length: 12
j_call: TRBJ2-7

cdr3_aa: CASSHGQGYEQYF
v_call: TRBV18
cdr3_length: 13
j_call: TRBJ2-7

cdr3_aa: CASSWGTSTDTQYF
v_call: TRBV5-4
cdr3_length: 14
j_call: TRBJ2-3

cdr3_aa: CARSSRGSDEQYF
v_call: TRBV7-5
cdr3_length: 13
j_call: TRBJ2-7

cdr3_aa: CASRAGVSTDTQYF
v_call: TRBV6-5
cdr3_length: 14
j_call: TRBJ2-3

cdr3_aa: CASSSPDRPNYGYTF
v_call: TRBV6-6
cdr3_length: 15
j_call: TRBJ1-2

cdr3_aa: CASSQLWASGRQNEQFF
v_call: TRBV19
cdr3_length: 17
j_call: TRBJ2-1

cdr3_aa: CASSPGLAGNYNEQFF
v_call: TRBV6-2/TRBV6-3
cdr3_length: 16
j_call: TRBJ2-1

cdr3_aa: CASSVARSSSTDTQYF
v_call: TRBV9
cdr3_length: 16
j_call: TRBJ2-3

cdr3_aa: CSLHRNEQFF
v_call: TRBV20-1
cdr3_length: 10
j_call: TRBJ2-1

cdr3_aa: CASSTTSDGTQYF
v_call: TRBV19
cdr3_length: 13
j_call: TRBJ2-5

cdr3_aa: CASRTPQGAAEKLFF
v_call: TRBV19
cdr3_length: 15
j_call: TRBJ1-4

cdr3_aa: CATSDWGNNYGYTF
v_call: TRBV24-1
cdr3_length: 14
j_call: TRBJ1-2

cdr3_aa: CASSVTWSNTGELFF
v_call: TRBV9
cdr3_length: 15
j_call: TRBJ2-2

cdr3_aa: CASSQTRDRSGNTIYF
v_call: TRBV3-1/TRBV3-2
cdr3_length: 16
j_call: TRBJ1-3

cdr3_aa: CAARTGAGGELFF
v_call: TRBV4-1
cdr3_length: 13
j_call: TRBJ2-2

cdr3_aa: CAWSVPGQGVNTIYF
v_call: TRBV30
cdr3_length: 15
j_call: TRBJ1-3

cdr3_aa: CAWSVIAGGGEQYF
v_call: TRBV30
cdr3_length: 14
j_call: TRBJ2-7

cdr3_aa: CASSLAGTGRNTIYF
v_call: TRBV5-1
cdr3_length: 15
j_call: TRBJ1-3

cdr3_aa: CASTPGQPYGYTF
v_call: TRBV19
cdr3_length: 13
j_call: TRBJ1-2

cdr3_aa: CASSLPAGEQETQYF
v_call: TRBV28
cdr3_length: 15
j_call: TRBJ2-5

cdr3_aa: CASTRLAGRNTGELFF
v_call: TRBV2
cdr3_length: 16
j_call: TRBJ2-2

cdr3_aa: CASSATSGGAGETQYF
v_call: TRBV7-2
cdr3_length: 16
j_call: TRBJ2-5

cdr3_aa: CASRGGGRQETQYF
v_call: TRBV28
cdr3_length: 14
j_call: TRBJ2-5

cdr3_aa: CASSQGQGMSNQPQHF
v_call: TRBV4-1
cdr3_length: 16
j_call: TRBJ1-5

cdr3_aa: CASSIGTYSSGGTDTQYF
v_call: TRBV19
cdr3_length: 18
j_call: TRBJ2-3

cdr3_aa: CASKREGYVTEAFF
v_call: TRBV6-5
cdr3_length: 14
j_call: TRBJ1-1

cdr3_aa: CASSQASGSTYNEQFF
v_call: TRBV14
cdr3_length: 16
j_call: TRBJ2-1

cdr3_aa: CASSIDRQVDQPQHF
v_call: TRBV19
cdr3_length: 15
j_call: TRBJ1-5

cdr3_aa: CASSQTGGLSNQPQHF
v_call: TRBV6-2/TRBV6-3
cdr3_length: 16
j_call: TRBJ1-5

cdr3_aa: CASSSGQAGNIQYF
v_call: TRBV7-3
cdr3_length: 14
j_call: TRBJ2-4

cdr3_aa: CASSSIPREGDTDTQYF
v_call: TRBV28
cdr3_length: 17
j_call: TRBJ2-3

cdr3_aa: CASSYLGNSYEQYF
v_call: TRBV6-2/TRBV6-3
cdr3_length: 14
j_call: TRBJ2-7

cdr3_aa: CASSQSWGLNYGYTF
v_call: TRBV4-1
cdr3_length: 15
j_call: TRBJ1-2

cdr3_aa: CASSQVEGTGGGELFF
v_call: TRBV4-3
cdr3_length: 16
j_call: TRBJ2-2

cdr3_aa: CASSYPGSSNYGYTF
v_call: TRBV6-2/TRBV6-3
cdr3_length: 15
j_call: TRBJ1-2

cdr3_aa: CASSPDRVETEAFF
v_call: TRBV2
cdr3_length: 14
j_call: TRBJ1-1

cdr3_aa: CASSPRGGGILAEAFF
v_call: TRBV6-2/TRBV6-3
cdr3_length: 16
j_call: TRBJ1-1

cdr3_aa: CASSHGQSNSPLHF
v_call: TRBV28
cdr3_length: 14
j_call: TRBJ1-6

cdr3_aa: CASSSQATNQPQHF
v_call: TRBV19
cdr3_length: 14
j_call: TRBJ1-5

cdr3_aa: CASSNPGGRTTGELFF
v_call: TRBV5-6
cdr3_length: 16
j_call: TRBJ2-2

cdr3_aa: CASSQDGGGFGASGRGEQFF
v_call: TRBV4-1
cdr3_length: 20
j_call: TRBJ2-1

cdr3_aa: CASSVDLAGYNEQFF
v_call: TRBV9
cdr3_length: 15
j_call: TRBJ2-1

cdr3_aa: CASSPLAGGTYNEQFF
v_call: TRBV13
cdr3_length: 16
j_call: TRBJ2-1

cdr3_aa: CASSFRFVSTDTQYF
v_call: TRBV9
cdr3_length: 15
j_call: TRBJ2-3

cdr3_aa: CASSQQGGRQETQYF
v_call: TRBV4-3
cdr3_length: 15
j_call: TRBJ2-5

cdr3_aa: CASSEQNYGYTF
v_call: TRBV2
cdr3_length: 12
j_call: TRBJ1-2

cdr3_aa: CASSLIFYEQYF
v_call: TRBV5-5
cdr3_length: 12
j_call: TRBJ2-7

cdr3_aa: CAWSRLAGNTGELFF
v_call: TRBV30
cdr3_length: 15
j_call: TRBJ2-2

cdr3_aa: CATSEGTSGIPNTGELFF
v_call: TRBV24-1
cdr3_length: 18
j_call: TRBJ2-2

cdr3_aa: CASSPMGQGNQPQHF
v_call: TRBV7-2
cdr3_length: 15
j_call: TRBJ1-5

cdr3_aa: CASSFGPGNQPQHF
v_call: TRBV5-1
cdr3_length: 14
j_call: TRBJ1-5